The 10 T cell receptor beta chains given below trace back to one sample, sequenced in a study of blood T cell repertoires in COVID-19. Profiled with immunoSEQ multiplex PCR; TCRdb holds only in-frame clones, not every one. The table records some 220,000 clones, approximately 83% of them present only once. The sequencing sample was made of peripheral blood. The receptors stem from a human donor in a cohort sampled during active COVID-19.

This rearrangement joins TRBV6-5 to TRBJ2-1, with 7 nucleotides matching TRBD2. Per the germline V gene, CDR1 is MNHEY and CDR2 is SVGAGI. The CDR3 contains 13 residues. V lost 6 bases, J lost 6 bases, and 5 bases stayed unmatched. Written as DNA, the CDR3 is TGTGCCAGCAGCCGGGGAGGGCGCAATGAGCAGTTCTTC. It encodes CASSRGGRNEQFF.

This chain links TRBV9 with TRBJ2-7, with 7 bases matching TRBD2. Germline V gives CDR1 SGDLS, CDR2 YYNGEE. This CDR3 spans 15 amino acids. V shed 1 base and J 0 bases; nucleotides not matched to a gene: 4. CDR3 bases: TGTGCCAGCAGCGTACTAGCGGAGACCTCCTACGAGCAGTACTTC. It encodes CASSVLAETSYEQYF.

The chain links TRBV30 to TRBJ1-4; D is possibly TRBD1 (6 bases). V lost 7 bases, J lost 7 bases, and 16 bases lay in between. CDR1 and CDR2 (germline): GTSNPN, SVGIG (reference sequence). This CDR3 is built from 13 residues. The CDR3: CAYRRGAGEKLFF. CDR3 nucleotide sequence: TGTGCCTACCGTCGGGGGGCCGGTGAAAAACTGTTTTTT.

V is TRBV29-1 and J is TRBJ2-2; 7 bases match TRBD1. This CDR3 is built from 14 residues. The junction had 7 bases not matched to a gene; V was cut back by 7 bases and J by 2 bases. Germline-derived CDR1 and CDR2 are SQVTM and ANQGSEA. CDR3 in amino acids: CSAFGTANTGELFF. CDR3 nucleotides: TGCAGCGCCTTTGGGACAGCTAACACCGGGGAGCTGTTTTTT.

As regards this clone: One junction end disagrees with the germline gene, perhaps due to a read error. The J gene is TRBJ2-2, the V gene TRBV2; TRBD2 is a possible D gene (5 bases). The CDR3 consists of 14 residues. Germline-derived CDR1 and CDR2 are SNHLY and FYNNEI. CDR3 sequence: CASSALGSTGELLF. The DNA of the CDR3 is TGTGCCAGCAGTGCCCTAGGATCCACCGGGGAGCTGCTTTTT.

The chain carries TRBV10-3 and TRBJ2-3; D may be TRBD1 (5 bases). Germline loops: CDR1 ENHRY, CDR2 SYGVKD. V was cut by 2 bases and J by 2 bases, with 14 bases left in between. The CDR3 length is 16 residues. The CDR3 reads CAISEGWGSVTDTQYF. In nucleotides, the CDR3 is TGTGCCATCAGTGAGGGGTGGGGCTCCGTCACAGATACGCAGTATTTT.

This clone occurred once. The chain is built from TRBV4-1 and TRBJ1-3; D not certain. The CDR3 sequence is 16 residues long. Per germline, CDR1 MGHRA and CDR2 YSYEKL. V was pared by 1 base and J by 1 base, with 11 bases between. The CDR3 loop reads CASSQGVRSSGNTIYF. The CDR3 DNA sequence: TGCGCCAGCAGCCAAGGTGTGAGGTCTTCTGGAAACACCATATATTTT.

The chain recombines TRBV5-8 with TRBJ2-7, with TRBD1 identical over 7 bases. The germline CDR1 and CDR2 sequences are SGHTS and YDEGEE. The CDR3 runs to 15 residues. Unmatched junction bases numbered 11, after V lost 4 bases and J lost 4 bases. Written as DNA, the CDR3 is TGTGCCAGCAGCCTGACGACAGGGTGGGTGTACGAGCAGTACTTC. The encoded protein is CASSLTTGWVYEQYF.

DNA for the CDR3: TGTGCCAGCTCACCAACTAGCGGGATAAGGGAGACCCAGTACTTC. Encoded protein: CASSPTSGIRETQYF. The genes are TRBV18 and TRBJ2-5, with 10 bases fitting TRBD2. Germline V lookup: CDR1 KGHSH, CDR2 LQKENI. J lost 5 bases, V lost 2 bases, and 5 bases had no gene match. The CDR3 extends over 15 amino acids.

V usage is TRBV28 and J usage is TRBJ1-1; 12 nucleotides line up with TRBD1. CDR1 MDHEN and CDR2 SYDVKM come from the germline V gene. The CDR3 has 15 residues. Trimming took 4 bases from V and 6 from J; bases not matched to a gene: 6. The DNA for the CDR3 is TGTGCCAGCAGTTCGGGACAGGGGGCGGGAGCTGAAGCTTTCTTT. Amino acid sequence: CASSSGQGAGAEAFF. The variable domain in full, with the rest retrieved from reference TRBV28 and TRBJ1-1, is DVKVTQSSRYLVKRTGEKVFLECVQDMDHENMFWYRQDPGLGLRLIYFSYDVKMKEKGDIPEGYSVSREKKERFSLILESASTNQTSMYLCASSSGQGAGAEAFFGQGTRLTVV.